The rows below give T cell receptor beta chains drawn from one sample of a study of neurological immune-mediated disorders. TCRdb ran MiXCR on the 5' RACE reads and lists one entry per CDR3 protein. The table has around 40,000 distinct CDR3 sequences, roughly 13% seen once. The sample consisted of PBMCs. The receptors stem from a female donor in good health. The CDR3 runs from the conserved cysteine through the conserved F or W. D genes are given only for firm matches. Size tells how often a clone was seen (once, few, many) or the class of an expanded clone, and some rows leave it out.

TRBJ1-2,many,.,TRBV20-1,TGCAGTGCCCCGGGAGTGAGTGGCTATGGCTACACCTTC,CSAPGVSGYGYTF
TRBJ2-1,many,.,TRBV29-1,TGCAGCGCCGTCCGGGGTGCCAGCTCCTACAATGAGCAGTTCTTC,CSAVRGASSYNEQFF
TRBJ1-6,many,.,TRBV20-1,TGCAGTGCTAGTACGGGGGATAATTCACCCCTCCACTTT,CSASTGDNSPLHF
TRBJ2-5,many,TRBD2,TRBV7-8,TGTGCCAGCAGCTATCAGCCGACTAGCGGGAAGGGGACCCAGTACTTC,CASSYQPTSGKGTQYF
TRBJ1-1,many,.,TRBV7-9,TGTGCCAGCAGCTCAGAGAGAGGGGCTAACACTGAAGCTTTCTTT,CASSSERGANTEAFF
TRBJ2-1,many,.,TRBV7-3,TGTGCCAGCAGCTTAAGTTCGCCCTCCTACAATGAGCAGTTCTTC,CASSLSSPSYNEQFF
TRBJ1-6,many,.,TRBV12-3/TRBV12-4,TGTGCCAGCACCCTCGGACAACATAATTCACCCCTCCACTTT,CASTLGQHNSPLHF
TRBJ1-1,many,TRBD1,TRBV20-1,TGCAGTGCTAGAAAAGGGGGCGGTGACACTGAAGCTTTCTTT,CSARKGGGDTEAFF
TRBJ1-2,many,TRBD1,TRBV5-1,TGCGCCAGCAGCTTTACAGGGGCCGCTAACTATGGCTACACCTTC,CASSFTGAANYGYTF
TRBJ2-5,many,.,TRBV24-1,TGTGCCACCAGTGACAGGGACGGCCAAGAGACCCAGTACTTC,CATSDRDGQETQYF
TRBJ1-2,many,.,TRBV29-1,TGCAGCGTTGTCGAGGGTGACGGCTACACCTTC,CSVVEGDGYTF
TRBJ2-1,.,.,TRBV20-1,TGCAGTGCTAGACCGCACCTACGGGTTTATTTGAATGAGCAGTTCTTC,CSARPHLRVYLNEQFF
TRBJ1-4,many,TRBD1,TRBV2,TGTGCCAGCAGGAGGACAGGGGGCCTGTTAGAGGAAAAACTGTTTTTT,CASRRTGGLLEEKLFF
TRBJ2-1,many,TRBD2,TRBV5-1,TGCGCCAGCAGCTTGTCCGGGACTAGCGGAACGGAGCAGTTCTTC,CASSLSGTSGTEQFF
TRBJ1-1,many,.,TRBV5-1,TGCGCCAGCAGTCGACAGACGAACACTGAAGCTTTCTTT,CASSRQTNTEAFF
TRBJ1-1,many,TRBD1,TRBV6-2/TRBV6-3,TGTGCCAGCAGCCGGACAGGGGGCGCGTATGAAGCTTTCTTT,CASSRTGGAYEAFF
TRBJ2-6,many,TRBD1,TRBV28,TGTGCCAGCAGCCCAGGGGGCTCTGGGGCCAACGTCCTGACTTTC,CASSPGGSGANVLTF
TRBJ2-7,many,TRBD1,TRBV5-1,TGCGCCAGCAGCCCGGGACAGGGTAACTACGAGCAGTACTTC,CASSPGQGNYEQYF
TRBJ2-2,many,TRBD1,TRBV4-2,TGTGCCAGCAGCCAGGGGACAGGGGTCAACACCGGGGAGCTGTTTTTT,CASSQGTGVNTGELFF
TRBJ1-1,few,TRBD1,TRBV12-3/TRBV12-4,TGTGCCAGCAGTTTAGGATTCCCAGGGGGCACTGAAGCTTTCTTT,CASSLGFPGGTEAFF
TRBJ2-1,.,TRBD2,TRBV2,TGTGCCAGCAGTGAAGGGCGGGGGGGAGGAGAGCAGTTCTTC,CASSEGRGGGEQFF
TRBJ2-1,many,TRBD1,TRBV5-6,TGTGCCAGCAGACTGGACAGGGACATCTACAATGAGCAGTTCTTC,CASRLDRDIYNEQFF
TRBJ2-1,many,.,TRBV15,TGTGCCACCAGATCAAGGTCGGGGGGCCGGGGCGATGAGCAGTTCTTC,CATRSRSGGRGDEQFF
TRBJ2-7,.,TRBD1,TRBV5-1,TGCGCCAGCAGCAAAGGGACAGGGAGCTCCTACGAGCAGTACTTC,CASSKGTGSSYEQYF
TRBJ1-1,many,.,TRBV29-1,TGCAGCGTTGGTAAGGGCGACACTGAAGCTTTCTTT,CSVGKGDTEAFF
TRBJ1-2,many,TRBD1,TRBV5-1,TGCGCCAGCAGCTTGGGTACAGGGGAAGGCTACACCTTC,CASSLGTGEGYTF
TRBJ2-4,.,.,TRBV7-9,TGTGCCAGCAGCTGGGGCTACCTCGGGACCAAAAACATTCAGTACTTC,CASSWGYLGTKNIQYF
TRBJ1-5,many,.,TRBV7-9,TGTGCCAGCAGCTCTACAAGGTCGGTTCAGCCCCAGCATTTT,CASSSTRSVQPQHF
TRBJ1-3,many,.,TRBV5-1,TGCGCCAGCAGCGACCGGGCCTCCGGGGGAAACACCATATATTTT,CASSDRASGGNTIYF
TRBJ1-2,many,.,TRBV15,TGTGCCACCAGCAAAGGTTCAGCCTCACTCTATGGCTACACCTTC,CATSKGSASLYGYTF
TRBJ1-1,many,TRBD1,TRBV20-1,TGCAGTGCTACTCTTCTAGGGGGCGCGCGGACTGAAGCTTTCTTT,CSATLLGGARTEAFF
TRBJ2-7,many,.,TRBV3-1,TGTGCCAGCAGCCCCCCAGGGGTCATGCTATACGAGCAGTACTTC,CASSPPGVMLYEQYF